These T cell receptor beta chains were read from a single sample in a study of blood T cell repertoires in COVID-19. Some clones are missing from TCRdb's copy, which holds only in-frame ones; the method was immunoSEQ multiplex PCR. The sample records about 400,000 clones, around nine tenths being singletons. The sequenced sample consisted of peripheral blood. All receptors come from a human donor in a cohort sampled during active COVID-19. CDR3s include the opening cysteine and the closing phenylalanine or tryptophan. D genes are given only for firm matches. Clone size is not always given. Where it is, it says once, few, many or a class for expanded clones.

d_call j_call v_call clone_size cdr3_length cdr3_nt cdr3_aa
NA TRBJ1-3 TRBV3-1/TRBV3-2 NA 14 TGTGCCAGCAGCCAAGACGTTTCTGGAAACACCATATATTTT CASSQDVSGNTIYF
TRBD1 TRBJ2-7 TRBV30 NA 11 TGTGCCTGGGGACAGGGGGCCCACCAGTACTTC CAWGQGAHQYF
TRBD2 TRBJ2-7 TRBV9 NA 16 TGTGCCAGCAGCATGCAGACTAGCGGGAGATATGGCGAGCAGTACTTC CASSMQTSGRYGEQYF
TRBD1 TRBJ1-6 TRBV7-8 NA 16 TGTGCCAGCAGCCTCCGTCACCGGACAGGAGATTCACCCCTCCACTTT CASSLRHRTGDSPLHF
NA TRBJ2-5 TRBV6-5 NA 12 TGTGCCAGCGGGAGAGGGAGGGAGACCCAGTACTTC CASGRGRETQYF
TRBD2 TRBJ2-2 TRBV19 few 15 TGTGCCAGTAGCATTAGCGGGAGGAGATACAGGGAGCTGTTTTTT CASSISGRRYRELFF
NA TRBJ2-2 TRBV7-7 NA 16 TGTGCCAGCAGCCCGCTGGCGGCCCTGGTGGCCGGGGAGCTGTTTTTT CASSPLAALVAGELFF
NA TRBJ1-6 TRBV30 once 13 TGTGCCTGGAGTTTGCCTGCGAGTTCACCCCTCCACTTT CAWSLPASSPLHF
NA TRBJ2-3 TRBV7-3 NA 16 TGTGCCAGCAGCTCTGGGCCCCCCTCTGACGGAGATACGCAGTATTTT CASSSGPPSDGDTQYF
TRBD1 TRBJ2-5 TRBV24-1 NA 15 TGTGCCACCAGTGACCCTGGGACAGGGATAGAGACCCAGTACTTC CATSDPGTGIETQYF
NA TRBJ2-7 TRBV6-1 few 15 TGTGCCAGCAGTGACGTAGCCGTGGGTTCCTACGAGCAGTACTTC CASSDVAVGSYEQYF
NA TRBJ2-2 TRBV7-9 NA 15 TGTGCCAGCAGCTCCCGGGACATGAACACCGGGGAGCTGTTTTTT CASSSRDMNTGELFF
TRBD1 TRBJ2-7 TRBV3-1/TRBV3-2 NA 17 TGTGCCAGCAGCCAAGTTCCAGGGACAGGGGCCCCCTACGAGCAGTACTTC CASSQVPGTGAPYEQYF
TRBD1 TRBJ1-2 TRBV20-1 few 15 TGCAGTGCTAGTTTAAAGGACAGGGGAAGCTATGGCTACACCTTC CSASLKDRGSYGYTF
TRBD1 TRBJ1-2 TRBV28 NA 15 TGTGCCAGCACCTGGGACAGGGGGCATGGGTATGGCTACACCTTC CASTWDRGHGYGYTF